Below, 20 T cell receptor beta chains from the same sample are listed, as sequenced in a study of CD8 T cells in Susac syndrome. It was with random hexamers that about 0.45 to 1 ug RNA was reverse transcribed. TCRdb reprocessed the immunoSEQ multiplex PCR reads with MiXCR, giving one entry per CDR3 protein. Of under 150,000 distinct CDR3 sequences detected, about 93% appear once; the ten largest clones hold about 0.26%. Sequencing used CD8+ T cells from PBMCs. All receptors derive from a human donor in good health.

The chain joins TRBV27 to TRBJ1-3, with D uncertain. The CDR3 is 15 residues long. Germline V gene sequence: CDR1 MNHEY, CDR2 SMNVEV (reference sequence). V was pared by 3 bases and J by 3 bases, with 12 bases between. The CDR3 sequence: CASSLFEGDGNTIYF. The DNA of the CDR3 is TGTGCCAGCAGTTTGTTTGAGGGAGATGGAAACACCATATATTTT.

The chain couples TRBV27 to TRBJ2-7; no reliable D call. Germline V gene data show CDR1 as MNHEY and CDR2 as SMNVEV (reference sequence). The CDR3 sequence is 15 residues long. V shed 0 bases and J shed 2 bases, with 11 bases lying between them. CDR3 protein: CASSLSWLVAYEQYF. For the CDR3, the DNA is TGTGCCAGCAGTTTATCGTGGTTGGTGGCCTACGAGCAGTACTTC.

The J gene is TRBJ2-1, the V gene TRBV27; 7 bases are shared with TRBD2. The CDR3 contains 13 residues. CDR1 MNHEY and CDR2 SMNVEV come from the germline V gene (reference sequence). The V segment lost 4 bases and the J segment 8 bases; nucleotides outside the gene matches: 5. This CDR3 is CASSWEGTDEQFF. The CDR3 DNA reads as TGTGCCAGCAGTTGGGAGGGAACAGATGAGCAGTTCTTC.

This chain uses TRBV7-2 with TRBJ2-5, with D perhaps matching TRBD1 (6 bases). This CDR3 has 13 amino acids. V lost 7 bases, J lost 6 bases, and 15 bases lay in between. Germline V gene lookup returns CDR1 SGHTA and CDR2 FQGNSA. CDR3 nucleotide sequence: TGTGCCAGCAATCCCCAGGGGACGCAGACCCAGTACTTC. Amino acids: CASNPQGTQTQYF.

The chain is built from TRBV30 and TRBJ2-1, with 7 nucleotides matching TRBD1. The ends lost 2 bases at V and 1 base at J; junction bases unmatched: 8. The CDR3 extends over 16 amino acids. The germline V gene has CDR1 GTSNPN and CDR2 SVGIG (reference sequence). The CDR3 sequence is CAWSSSTGASYNEQFF. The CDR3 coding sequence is TGTGCCTGGAGTTCCTCTACAGGGGCATCCTACAATGAGCAGTTCTTC.

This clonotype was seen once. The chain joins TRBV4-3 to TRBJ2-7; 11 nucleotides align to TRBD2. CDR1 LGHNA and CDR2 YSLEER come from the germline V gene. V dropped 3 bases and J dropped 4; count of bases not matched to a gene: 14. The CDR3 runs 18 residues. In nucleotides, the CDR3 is TGCGCCAGCAGCCAGGGACTAGCGGACTCGATAATTGCTTACGAGCAGTACTTC. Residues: CASSQGLADSIIAYEQYF.

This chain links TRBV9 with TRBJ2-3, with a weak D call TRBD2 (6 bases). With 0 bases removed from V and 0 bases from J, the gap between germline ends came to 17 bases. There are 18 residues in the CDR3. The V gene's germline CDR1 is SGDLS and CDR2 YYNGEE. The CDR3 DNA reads TGTGCCAGCAGCGTAGAAGGGTCCGGCGGGACTAGCACAGATACGCAGTATTTT. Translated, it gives CASSVEGSGGTSTDTQYF. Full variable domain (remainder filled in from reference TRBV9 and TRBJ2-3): DSGVTQTPKHLITATGQRVTLRCSPRSGDLSVYWYQQSLDQGLQFLIQYYNGEERAKGNILERFSAQQFPDLHSELNLSSLELGDSALYFCASSVEGSGGTSTDTQYFGPGTRLTVL.

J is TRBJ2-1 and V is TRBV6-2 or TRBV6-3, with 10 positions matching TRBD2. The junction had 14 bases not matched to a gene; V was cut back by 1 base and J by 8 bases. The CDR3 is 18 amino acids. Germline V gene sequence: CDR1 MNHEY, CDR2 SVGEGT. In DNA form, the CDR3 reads TGTGCCAGCAGTTACTTAGTAGCGGGAGGAAGAGGGGAGGATGAGCAGTTCTTC. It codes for CASSYLVAGGRGEDEQFF.

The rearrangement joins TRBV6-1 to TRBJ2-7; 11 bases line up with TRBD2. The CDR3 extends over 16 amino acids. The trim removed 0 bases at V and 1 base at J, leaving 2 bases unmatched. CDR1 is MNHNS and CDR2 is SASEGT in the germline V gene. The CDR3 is CASSEAGLAASYEQYF. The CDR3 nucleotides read TGTGCCAGCAGTGAAGCGGGACTAGCGGCTTCCTACGAGCAGTACTTC.

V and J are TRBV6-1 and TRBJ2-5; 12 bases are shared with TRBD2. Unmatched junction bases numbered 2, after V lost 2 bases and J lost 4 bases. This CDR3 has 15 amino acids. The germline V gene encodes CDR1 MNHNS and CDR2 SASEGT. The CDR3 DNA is TGTGCCAGCAGTGAACTAGCGGGAGGGCCAGAGACCCAGTACTTC. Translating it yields CASSELAGGPETQYF.

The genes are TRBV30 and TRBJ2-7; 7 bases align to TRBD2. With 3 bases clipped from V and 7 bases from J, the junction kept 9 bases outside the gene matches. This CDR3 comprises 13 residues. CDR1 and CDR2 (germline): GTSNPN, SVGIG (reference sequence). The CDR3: CAWSGTGGWEQYF. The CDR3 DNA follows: TGTGCCTGGAGCGGGACCGGGGGGTGGGAGCAGTACTTC.

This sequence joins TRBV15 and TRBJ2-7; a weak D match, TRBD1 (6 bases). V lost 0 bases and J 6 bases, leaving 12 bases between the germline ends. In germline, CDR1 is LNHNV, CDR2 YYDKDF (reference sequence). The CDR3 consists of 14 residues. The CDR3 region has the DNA TGTGCCACCAGCAGAGAACCGACAGGTTCCGAGCAGTACTTC. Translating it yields CATSREPTGSEQYF. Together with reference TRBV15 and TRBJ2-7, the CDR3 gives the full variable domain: DAMVIQNPRYQVTQFGKPVTLSCSQTLNHNVMYWYQQKSSQAPKLLFHYYDKDFNNEADTPDNFQSRRPNTSFCFLDIRSPGLGDTAMYLCATSREPTGSEQYFGPGTRLTVT.

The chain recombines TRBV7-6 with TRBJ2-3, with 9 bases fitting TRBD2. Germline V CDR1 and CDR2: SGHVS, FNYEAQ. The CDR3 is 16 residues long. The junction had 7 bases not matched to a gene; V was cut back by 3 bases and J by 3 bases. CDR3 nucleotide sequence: TGTGCCAGCAGCTTGGAGGCGGGAGGGCCTACAGATACGCAGTATTTT. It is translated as CASSLEAGGPTDTQYF.

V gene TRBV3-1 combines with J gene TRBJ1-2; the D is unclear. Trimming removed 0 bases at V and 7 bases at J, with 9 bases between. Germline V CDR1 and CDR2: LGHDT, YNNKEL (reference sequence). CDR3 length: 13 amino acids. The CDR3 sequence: CASSQDLSFGYTF. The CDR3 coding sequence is TGTGCCAGCAGCCAAGACCTCAGTTTTGGCTACACCTTC.

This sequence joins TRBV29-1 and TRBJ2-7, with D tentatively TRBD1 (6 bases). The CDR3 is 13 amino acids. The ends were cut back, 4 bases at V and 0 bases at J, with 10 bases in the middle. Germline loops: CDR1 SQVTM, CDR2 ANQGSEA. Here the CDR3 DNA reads TGCAGCGTTGCGGACAGAACCTCCTACGAGCAGTACTTC. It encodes CSVADRTSYEQYF.

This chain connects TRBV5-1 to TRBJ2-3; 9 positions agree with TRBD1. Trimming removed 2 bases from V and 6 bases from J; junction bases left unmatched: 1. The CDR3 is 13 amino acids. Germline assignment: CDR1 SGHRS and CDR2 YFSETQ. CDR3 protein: CASSLGQGDTQYF. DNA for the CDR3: TGCGCCAGCAGCTTAGGACAGGGGGATACGCAGTATTTT.

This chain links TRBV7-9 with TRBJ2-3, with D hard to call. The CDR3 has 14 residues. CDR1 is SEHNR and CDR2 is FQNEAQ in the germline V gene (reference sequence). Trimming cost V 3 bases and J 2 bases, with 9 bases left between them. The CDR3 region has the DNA TGTGCCAGCAGCTTCGTGGGTACCACAGATACGCAGTATTTT. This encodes CASSFVGTTDTQYF.

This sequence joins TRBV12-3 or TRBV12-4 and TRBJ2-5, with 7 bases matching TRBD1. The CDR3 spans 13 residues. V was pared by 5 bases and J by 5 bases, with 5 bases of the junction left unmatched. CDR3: CASSPTGLETQYF. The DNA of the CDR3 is TGTGCCAGCAGTCCGACAGGGCTTGAGACCCAGTACTTC.

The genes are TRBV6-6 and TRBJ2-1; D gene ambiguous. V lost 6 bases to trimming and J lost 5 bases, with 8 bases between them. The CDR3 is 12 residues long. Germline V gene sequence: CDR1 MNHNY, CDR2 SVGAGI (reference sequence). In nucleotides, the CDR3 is TGTGCCAGCAGACCTTACGACAATGAGCAGTTCTTC. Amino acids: CASRPYDNEQFF.

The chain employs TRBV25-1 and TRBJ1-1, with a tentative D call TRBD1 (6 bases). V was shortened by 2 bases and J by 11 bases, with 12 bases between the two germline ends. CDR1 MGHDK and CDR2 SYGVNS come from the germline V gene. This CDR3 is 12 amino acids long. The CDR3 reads CASSEGGVGAFF. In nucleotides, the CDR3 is TGTGCCAGCAGTGAAGGGGGCGTCGGGGCTTTCTTT.